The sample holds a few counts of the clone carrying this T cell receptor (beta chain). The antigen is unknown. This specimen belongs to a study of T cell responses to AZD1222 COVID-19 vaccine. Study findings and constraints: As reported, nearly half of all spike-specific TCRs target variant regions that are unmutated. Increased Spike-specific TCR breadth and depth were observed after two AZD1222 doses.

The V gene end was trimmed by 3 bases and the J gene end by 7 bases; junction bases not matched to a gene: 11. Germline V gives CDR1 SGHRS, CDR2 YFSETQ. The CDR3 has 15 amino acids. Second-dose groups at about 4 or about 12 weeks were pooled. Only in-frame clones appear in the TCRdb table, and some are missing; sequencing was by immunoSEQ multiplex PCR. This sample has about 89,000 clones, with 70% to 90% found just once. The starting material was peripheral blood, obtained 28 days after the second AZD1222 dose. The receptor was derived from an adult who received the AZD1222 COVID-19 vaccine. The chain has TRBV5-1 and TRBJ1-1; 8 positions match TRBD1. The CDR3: CASSSRGTGKGEAFF. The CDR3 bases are TGCGCCAGCAGCTCCCGCGGGACAGGAAAAGGTGAAGCTTTCTTT.